This T cell receptor (beta chain) was identified during a study of yellow fever vaccine responses in identical twins. TCRdb called the RT-PCR reads again in MiXCR, with one record for every CDR3 protein. The sample contains about 3,500 distinct CDR3 sequences, approximately 81% of which appear only once. Per the germline V gene, CDR1 is PRHDT and CDR2 is FYEKMQ (reference sequence). This CDR3 is built from 15 residues. V was pared by 4 bases and J by 6 bases, with 5 bases of the junction left unmatched. Here the sequenced sample was T cells from blood (PBMCs), unsorted or a sorted subset (not recorded which), taken before or after yellow fever vaccination (not recorded which). The chain is built from TRBV13 and TRBJ2-3; 12 bases match TRBD1. The receptor's source is a woman between 18 and 30 years old who received the yellow fever vaccine. CDR3 residues: CASSSGQGAWDTQYF. DNA of the CDR3: TGTGCCAGCAGCTCGGGACAGGGGGCATGGGATACGCAGTATTTT. Full variable domain (outside the CDR3, taken from reference TRBV13 and TRBJ2-3): AAGVIQSPRHLIKEKRETATLKCYPIPRHDTVYWYQQGPGQDPQFLISFYEKMQSDKGSIPDRFSAQQFSDYHSELNMSSLELGDSALYFCASSSGQGAWDTQYFGPGTRLTVL.